The 15 T cell receptor beta chains below all came from one sample that was sequenced in a study of control samples from healthy donors and cancer patients. Using immunoSEQ multiplex PCR, the repertoire was profiled, and TCRdb retains in-frame clones only, with some absent. The sample consists of roughly 86,000 clones, approximately 90% of them appearing once. What was sequenced was blood. Receptors originate from a woman aged 18-35 years in good health.

The gene calls are TRBV18 and TRBJ1-1; perhaps TRBD1 as D (5 bases). Germline V gives CDR1 KGHSH, CDR2 LQKENI. The CDR3 length is 15 residues. Trimming removed 3 bases from V and 3 bases from J, with 14 bases in between. The DNA of the CDR3 is TGTGCCAGCTCACCGCTAGGCCCGGGGGACACTGAAGCTTTCTTT. Its translation: CASSPLGPGDTEAFF.

The chain has TRBV6-1 and TRBJ1-6; D is unresolved. The V gene lost 8 bases and the J gene lost 8 bases, with 16 bases spanning the gap. CDR1 and CDR2 (germline): MNHNS, SASEGT. The CDR3 length is 14 residues. The CDR3 DNA sequence: TGTGCCAGCGCCCCACTCAGAGGAGATTCACCCCTCCACTTT. It specifies CASAPLRGDSPLHF.

This clone showed up just a few times. This rearrangement joins TRBV5-4 to TRBJ1-6; D gene ambiguous. Germline CDR1 and CDR2: SGHNT and YYREEE (reference sequence). V dropped 1 base and J dropped 8 bases, with 10 bases sitting between them. This CDR3 has 14 residues. The DNA of the CDR3 is TGTGCCAGCAGCTTGAATGGCGCGGATTCACCCCTCCACTTT. This codes for CASSLNGADSPLHF.

The V gene is TRBV2, the J gene TRBJ2-7; either TRBD1 or TRBD2 may fit D (5 bases each). Germline CDR1 and CDR2: SNHLY and FYNNEI. V shed 6 bases and J shed 3 bases, with 18 bases lying between them. The CDR3 length is 15 residues. CDR3 loop: CASSPNRGRGYEQYF. The CDR3 region has the DNA TGTGCCAGCAGCCCTAATCGGGGACGGGGCTACGAGCAGTACTTC.

The chain couples TRBV6-1 to TRBJ1-2; D remains ambiguous. The ends were cut back, 2 bases at V and 1 base at J, with 14 bases in the middle. There are 16 residues in the CDR3. The germline gives CDR1 MNHNS, CDR2 SASEGT. The DNA of the CDR3 is TGTGCCAGCAGTGAAAGGGCCAGAACGTTTAACTATGGCTACACCTTC. This codes for CASSERARTFNYGYTF.

The rearrangement uses TRBV19 and TRBJ2-7, with 12 bases lining up with TRBD2. The CDR3 extends over 16 amino acids. Germline-derived CDR1 and CDR2 are LNHDA and SQIVND (reference sequence). Unmatched junction bases numbered 9, after V lost 5 bases and J lost 4 bases. The CDR3 region is CASSAPGLAGTYEQYF. CDR3 sequence (DNA): TGTGCCAGTAGTGCTCCGGGACTAGCGGGTACATACGAGCAGTACTTC.

This chain joins TRBV5-4 and TRBJ2-7; D might be TRBD1 or TRBD2, each matching 5 bases. V shed 1 base and J shed 0 bases, with 11 bases lying between them. Germline-derived CDR1 and CDR2 are SGHNT and YYREEE (reference sequence). CDR3 size: 15 residues. The CDR3 here is CASSLWGPSSYEQYF. The DNA for the CDR3 is TGTGCCAGCAGCTTGTGGGGACCTAGCTCCTACGAGCAGTACTTC.

The V and J genes are TRBV6-5 and TRBJ1-1; a weak D match, TRBD1 (6 bases). Trimming pared 6 bases from V and 0 bases from J, leaving 14 bases between. The germline V gene has CDR1 MNHEY and CDR2 SVGAGI. CDR3 length: 15 amino acids. CDR3 in DNA: TGTGCCAGCAGCATCACGGGGACATTGAACACTGAAGCTTTCTTT. Translated, it gives CASSITGTLNTEAFF.

The chain couples TRBV19 to TRBJ2-1; TRBD2 is a possible D gene (6 bases). V lost 3 bases to trimming and J lost 7 bases, with 10 bases between them. CDR1 is LNHDA, CDR2 SQIVND, per germline (reference sequence). The CDR3 spans 13 residues. CDR3 loop: CASSIGGVNEQFF. CDR3 bases: TGTGCCAGTAGTATCGGAGGGGTGAATGAGCAGTTCTTC.

As concerns this clone: A read error may produce the germline difference seen at one junction end. Written as DNA, the CDR3 is TGTGCCGCCAGCAGAGATTTACAGGGCGAGCAGTACTTC. Translation: CAASRDLQGEQYF. The chain joins TRBV15 to TRBJ2-7; a possible D gene is TRBD1 (6 bases). The CDR3 has 13 amino acids. Germline loops: CDR1 LNHNV, CDR2 YYDKDF (reference sequence). Full variable domain (missing parts from reference TRBV15 and TRBJ2-7): DAMVIQNPRYQVTQFGKPVTLSCSQTLNHNVMYWYQQKSSQAPKLLFHYYDKDFNNEADTPDNFQSRRPNTSFCFLDIRSPGLGDTAMYLCAASRDLQGEQYFGPGTRLTVT.

This clone was seen once. The chain uses TRBV5-1 and TRBJ2-3; TRBD1 matches at 8 bases. Unmatched junction bases numbered 4, after V lost 4 bases and J lost 0 bases. This CDR3 is built from 15 residues. Germline CDR1 SGHRS, CDR2 YFSETQ. CDR3 loop: CASSLRTGSTDTQYF. CDR3 sequence (DNA): TGCGCCAGCAGCCTACGGACAGGGAGCACAGATACGCAGTATTTT.

The V gene is TRBV6-5, the J gene TRBJ1-6; D is uncertain. Trimming cost V 9 bases and J 3 bases, with 9 bases left between them. This CDR3 comprises 13 residues. In germline, CDR1 is MNHEY, CDR2 SVGAGI. The CDR3 loop is CASKLDYNSPLHF. The CDR3 DNA sequence: TGTGCCAGTAAACTGGACTATAATTCACCCCTCCACTTT.

This clone turned up a few times. V gene TRBV29-1 combines with J gene TRBJ1-3; D might be TRBD1 (6 bases). This CDR3 region has 15 residues. V was cut by 7 bases and J by 3 bases, with 19 bases left in between. CDR1 SQVTM and CDR2 ANQGSEA come from the germline V gene. The CDR3 DNA reads TGCAGCGCTACGACGGGGGGCGCGTTTGGAAACACCATATATTTT. The encoded protein is CSATTGGAFGNTIYF.

J is TRBJ1-2 and V is TRBV29-1, with D maybe TRBD1 (5 bases). Germline V gene data show CDR1 as SQVTM and CDR2 as ANQGSEA. V dropped 5 bases and J dropped 6 bases, with 13 bases sitting between them. The CDR3 runs to 12 residues. CDR3 DNA: TGCAGCGTTACGAGGGGAGGGGATGGCTACACCTTC. Protein product: CSVTRGGDGYTF.

With regard to this clone: Other DNA sequences in the sample encode the same CDR3. This chain uses TRBV6-5 with TRBJ1-4; D is unresolved. V was pared by 2 bases and J by 11 bases, with 12 bases between. The CDR3 covers 13 residues. Germline values: CDR1 MNHEY, CDR2 SVGAGI. As DNA, the CDR3 is TGTGCCAGCAGTTACACCAGCGGTGGGAAACTGTTTTTT. Protein product: CASSYTSGGKLFF.